Each of the 29 T cell receptor beta chains below was sequenced from the same sample in a study of cytomegalovirus exposure and HLA in healthy donors. The PCR had 60 Vbeta and 13 Jbeta primers. The protocol was immunoSEQ multiplex PCR, while the TCRdb copy is restricted to in-frame clones and leaves out a portion. The sample records about 190,000 clones, 79% being singletons. Source material: PBMCs. The receptor set was obtained from a woman under 30 in good health and CMV-seronegative.

This chain connects TRBV7-2 to TRBJ2-7, with 13 bases that match TRBD2. The CDR3 sequence is 16 residues long. Germline V CDR1 and CDR2: SGHTA, FQGNSA. The J segment lost 3 bases and the V segment lost 5 bases, leaving 7 bases of the junction unmatched. CDR3: CASSTLTSGRVYEQYF. The CDR3 nucleotides read TGTGCCAGCAGCACGCTAACTAGCGGGAGGGTCTACGAGCAGTACTTC.

V and J are TRBV28 and TRBJ1-1; D may be TRBD1 (5 bases). Trimming stripped 7 bases from V and 1 base from J, with 13 bases between. The CDR3 covers 14 residues. The germline CDR1 and CDR2 sequences are MDHEN and SYDVKM. The CDR3 coding sequence is TGTGCCAGCACTTCTGGGGCGGAGAACACTGAAGCTTTCTTT. This encodes CASTSGAENTEAFF.

The genes are TRBV25-1 and TRBJ2-7; tentative D call: TRBD1 (5 bases). The germline V gene encodes CDR1 MGHDK and CDR2 SYGVNS. V lost 3 bases and J 4 bases, leaving 7 bases between the germline ends. This CDR3 comprises 12 residues. The chain's CDR3 is CASSDDRYEQYF. CDR3 nucleotides: TGTGCCAGCAGTGACGACAGATACGAGCAGTACTTC.

The CDR3 bases are TGTGCCTGGGAAACGGGAGGTGAAGGCTACACCTTC. Its translation is CAWETGGEGYTF. The chain carries TRBV30 and TRBJ1-2; D uncertain. Germline CDR1 and CDR2: GTSNPN and SVGIG (reference sequence). V was clipped by 5 bases and J by 8 bases, with 15 bases between them. The CDR3 is 12 residues long.

The V call is TRBV7-2, the J call TRBJ1-2; D is uncertain. The CDR3 is made up of 17 amino acids. Germline CDR1 SGHTA, CDR2 FQGNSA. Trimming took 1 base from V and 0 from J, leaving 15 bases between them. The CDR3 DNA follows: TGTGCCAGCAGCTTAGTGGGCAATTCCAAAGCTAACTATGGCTACACCTTC. Protein sequence: CASSLVGNSKANYGYTF.

This sequence joins TRBV19 and TRBJ1-2; TRBD1 is a possible D gene (5 bases). V lost 8 bases to trimming and J lost 5 bases, with 18 bases between them. This CDR3 has 14 amino acids. Germline V CDR1 and CDR2: LNHDA, SQIVND (reference sequence). CDR3 DNA sequence: TGTGCCAGTCGTTGGTATCAGGGCAAATATGGCTACACCTTC. Its protein product is CASRWYQGKYGYTF.

This clone was detected once. The genes are TRBV28 and TRBJ1-5; no firm D call. Germline CDR1 is MDHEN and CDR2 is SYDVKM. Trimming stripped 10 bases from V and 0 bases from J, with 13 bases between. The CDR3 sequence is 14 residues long. CDR3: CATNQANSNQPQHF. CDR3 bases: TGTGCCACCAACCAGGCCAATAGCAATCAGCCCCAGCATTTT. Using reference TRBV28 and TRBJ1-5 for the parts outside the CDR3, the full variable domain is DVKVTQSSRYLVKRTGEKVFLECVQDMDHENMFWYRQDPGLGLRLIYFSYDVKMKEKGDIPEGYSVSREKKERFSLILESASTNQTSMYLCATNQANSNQPQHFGDGTRLSIL.

This sequence joins TRBV6-5 and TRBJ2-1; D call uncertain. The germline CDR1 and CDR2 sequences are MNHEY and SVGAGI. The CDR3 has 12 residues. V lost 7 bases and J lost 6, with 10 bases in between. CDR3 nucleotides: TGTGCCAGCACCTCCGCCGGCAATGAGCAGTTCTTC. Translated: CASTSAGNEQFF.

The chain has TRBV27 and TRBJ2-5; no clear D gene. This CDR3 is built from 13 residues. V was clipped by 5 bases and J by 5 bases, with 12 bases between them. The germline V gene encodes CDR1 MNHEY and CDR2 SMNVEV (reference sequence). The CDR3 DNA reads as TGTGCCAGCAGTCTCAGTTCATCTGAGACCCAGTACTTC. Its translation: CASSLSSSETQYF.

The chain links TRBV27 to TRBJ1-2; TRBD1 matches at 7 bases. V shed 5 bases, J shed 7 bases, and the junction held 4 bases outside the gene matches. Germline CDR1 MNHEY, CDR2 SMNVEV (reference sequence). There are 12 residues in the CDR3. CDR3 residues: CASSRQGVGYTF. The CDR3 DNA is TGTGCCAGCAGTAGACAGGGCGTTGGCTACACCTTC.

This clone is a singleton in its sample. V usage is TRBV5-1 and J usage is TRBJ1-4; maybe TRBD1 (6 bases). Germline V gene data show CDR1 as SGHRS and CDR2 as YFSETQ. The CDR3 length is 14 residues. V shed 4 bases and J shed 8 bases, with 15 bases lying between them. The CDR3 bases are TGCGCCAGCAGCGACCAGGGAGGGGGGGAAAAACTGTTTTTT. Amino acid sequence: CASSDQGGGEKLFF.

This chain joins TRBV15 and TRBJ1-1; no clear D gene. Per the germline V gene, CDR1 is LNHNV and CDR2 is YYDKDF (reference sequence). Between the trimmed V and J ends, which lost 0 bases and 4 bases, there was a span of 18 bases. This CDR3 comprises 17 residues. The CDR3 DNA sequence: TGTGCCACCAGCAGAGATCCCACACAACGTGGTATCACTGAAGCTTTCTTT. Protein: CATSRDPTQRGITEAFF.

The chain has TRBV4-2 and TRBJ1-5; 7 bases line up with TRBD1. CDR1 and CDR2 from the germline V gene are LGHNA and YNFKEQ. V trimming: 0 bases; J trimming: 1 base; junction bases outside the gene matches: 0. The CDR3 runs 15 residues. CDR3 sequence reads: CASSQETGSNQPQHF. DNA for the CDR3: TGTGCCAGCAGCCAAGAGACAGGGAGCAATCAGCCCCAGCATTTT.

This chain links TRBV29-1 with TRBJ2-5; D is possibly TRBD1 (6 bases). The J call may be incorrect, as the DNA end agrees better with TRBJ2-7. This CDR3 region has 11 residues. CDR1 SQVTM and CDR2 ANQGSEA come from the germline V gene. In nucleotides, the CDR3 is TGCAGCGCGACACAGGGATACGAGCAGTACTTC. This sequence encodes CSATQGYEQYF.

A remark on this clone: This sample includes further DNA sequences coding for the same CDR3. The genes are TRBV28 and TRBJ2-7, with a possible D match to TRBD1 (6 bases). This CDR3 contains 14 residues. With 6 bases removed from V and 2 bases from J, the gap between germline ends came to 14 bases. Germline V lookup: CDR1 MDHEN, CDR2 SYDVKM. CDR3 amino acids: CASSLTGLTYEQYF. The CDR3 DNA is TGTGCCAGCAGCCTTACAGGGTTAACCTACGAGCAGTACTTC.

The J gene is TRBJ1-4, the V gene TRBV5-6, with 9 bases that match TRBD1. The CDR3 spans 13 residues. J was trimmed by 8 bases and V by 10 bases; bases with no gene match: 9. Germline-derived CDR1 and CDR2 are SGHDT and YYEEEE. The CDR3 region has the DNA TGTGCCTCCACGGACAGGGGTGAAGAAAAACTGTTTTTT. Protein product: CASTDRGEEKLFF.

The genes are TRBV9 and TRBJ2-6; TRBD1 is a possible D gene (6 bases). This CDR3 region has 14 residues. The germline V and J ends were trimmed by 3 bases and 4 bases, with 8 bases remaining between them. The germline gives CDR1 SGDLS, CDR2 YYNGEE. The chain's CDR3 is CASSGGQGANVLTF. The CDR3 nucleotides read TGTGCCAGCAGCGGGGGGCAAGGGGCCAACGTCCTGACTTTC.

This chain links TRBV7-2 with TRBJ2-3, with 8 nucleotides matching TRBD2. The germline CDR1 and CDR2 sequences are SGHTA and FQGNSA. The CDR3 length is 16 residues. V gave up 1 base and J gave up 6 bases; unmatched junction bases: 9. The CDR3 here is CASSLVSSGSSDTQYF. CDR3 coding DNA: TGTGCCAGCAGCTTAGTAAGCAGCGGGAGTTCTGATACGCAGTATTTT.

The gene calls are TRBV6-5 and TRBJ2-5, with 8 bases identical to TRBD1. This CDR3 is 14 amino acids long. CDR1 is MNHEY, CDR2 SVGAGI, per germline. Germline trimming cut 8 bases from V and 5 bases from J; bases unmatched to any gene: 10. The chain's CDR3 is CASGTTGGVETQYF. In nucleotides, the CDR3 is TGTGCCAGCGGAACAACAGGGGGAGTGGAGACCCAGTACTTC.

CDR3 amino acids: CAILRQGDTEAFF. The CDR3 bases are TGTGCCATCTTGCGACAGGGAGACACTGAAGCTTTCTTT. This sequence joins TRBV10-3 and TRBJ1-1; TRBD1 agrees at 7 bases. V was clipped by 8 bases and J by 3 bases; unmatched bases: 6. CDR3 size: 13 residues. Germline assignment: CDR1 ENHRY and CDR2 SYGVKD.

This rearrangement joins TRBV30 to TRBJ2-7; 11 bases align to TRBD2. The germline CDR1 and CDR2 sequences are GTSNPN and SVGIG (reference sequence). The length of the CDR3 is 13 residues. J was trimmed by 7 bases and V by 3 bases; bases with no gene match: 5. In nucleotides, the CDR3 is TGTGCCTGGAGACTAGCGGGAGCCGGGGAGCAGTACTTC. Protein: CAWRLAGAGEQYF.

The chain recombines TRBV6-1 with TRBJ1-3, with D maybe TRBD1 (6 bases). This CDR3 has 15 residues. V was trimmed by 0 bases and J by 4 bases, leaving 10 bases between them. Germline V CDR1 and CDR2: MNHNS, SASEGT. In nucleotides, the CDR3 is TGTGCCAGCAGTGAAGCGCTTGGACAGGGAAACACCATATATTTT. It specifies CASSEALGQGNTIYF.

The J gene is TRBJ2-4, the V gene TRBV11-2; 7 positions agree with TRBD1. J gave up 13 bases and V 2 bases, and 5 bases lay outside the gene matches. CDR1 and CDR2 (germline): SGHAT, FQNNGV. The CDR3 loop spans 12 amino acids. The CDR3 nucleotides are TGTGCCAGCAGCTTAACAGGACAGGCACAGTACTTC. Translating gives CASSLTGQAQYF.

The gene calls are TRBV30 and TRBJ2-1, with 13 bases that match TRBD2. The CDR3 has 14 residues. V was clipped by 7 bases and J by 6 bases; unmatched bases: 6. The germline V gene has CDR1 GTSNPN and CDR2 SVGIG (reference sequence). CDR3 in amino acids: CASMGLAGTNEQFF. CDR3 DNA: TGTGCCTCCATGGGACTAGCGGGGACCAATGAGCAGTTCTTC.

The chain carries TRBV5-6 and TRBJ2-1; 11 bases line up with TRBD2. Germline-derived CDR1 and CDR2 are SGHDT and YYEEEE. The CDR3 consists of 16 residues. J gave up 8 bases and V 4 bases, and 11 bases lay outside the gene matches. The CDR3 here is CASSPTLAGDSHEQFF. The DNA of the CDR3 is TGTGCCAGCAGCCCCACACTAGCGGGAGATTCCCATGAGCAGTTCTTC.

This rearrangement joins TRBV7-3 to TRBJ2-3, with no clear D. From germline, CDR1 is SGHTA and CDR2 FQGTGA. Trimming cost V 3 bases and J 2 bases, with 6 bases left between them. This CDR3 is built from 13 residues. CDR3 region: CASSFQNTDTQYF. Here the CDR3 DNA reads TGTGCCAGCAGCTTCCAAAACACAGATACGCAGTATTTT.

The chain couples TRBV6-5 to TRBJ1-5, with D possibly matching TRBD1 (5 bases). This CDR3 has 13 amino acids. V lost 4 bases to trimming and J lost 10 bases, with 14 bases between them. Per germline, CDR1 MNHEY and CDR2 SVGAGI. The CDR3 loop is CASSWTPVLPQHF. The CDR3 nucleotides are TGTGCCAGCAGTTGGACACCAGTTTTACCCCAGCATTTT.

This chain connects TRBV6-1 to TRBJ2-4; tentatively, D is TRBD1 (5 bases). Germline V gives CDR1 MNHNS, CDR2 SASEGT. The V end was cut by 3 bases, the J end by 2 bases, with 11 bases between. CDR3 length: 15 amino acids. DNA of the CDR3: TGTGCCAGCAGTGAGCAGGGCTTAACCAAAAACATTCAGTACTTC. Amino acids: CASSEQGLTKNIQYF.

The chain carries TRBV19 and TRBJ2-2; 12 bases map to TRBD2. This CDR3 has 14 amino acids. Germline values: CDR1 LNHDA, CDR2 SQIVND (reference sequence). The junction had 2 bases not matched to a gene; V was cut back by 8 bases and J by 4 bases. The DNA for the CDR3 is TGTGCCAGTCGGGGACTAGCGGGCACCGGGGAGCTGTTTTTT. Its protein is CASRGLAGTGELFF.